A single sample gave rise to the 15 T cell receptor beta chains below, sequenced in a study of T cells expressing NK-cell markers. TCRdb re-called the 5' RACE reads and shows each CDR3 protein once, DNA omitted. This listing includes 150,000 to 170,000 distinct CDR3 sequences. The material sequenced was blood T cells: a sorted CD56 or NKG2C T cell subset, CD4+ or CD8+ T cells, or bulk PBMC T cells (not recorded which). These receptors originate from a woman in her forties or fifties in good health.

The chain joins TRBV2 to TRBJ1-4; TCRdb picks TRBD1, but there is no DNA to check that call. CDR1 SNHLY and CDR2 FYNNEI come from the germline V gene. The CDR3 is 14 amino acids. The CDR3 spells CASSAPGGNEKLFF.

V is TRBV9 and J is TRBJ2-1; there is no DNA to check the TCRdb D call of TRBD2. CDR1 and CDR2 (germline): SGDLS, YYNGEE. The CDR3 has 15 amino acids. The CDR3 spells CASSVIGGEGDEQFF. Supplemented by reference TRBV9 and TRBJ2-1, the full variable domain reads DSGVTQTPKHLITATGQRVTLRCSPRSGDLSVYWYQQSLDQGLQFLIQYYNGEERAKGNILERFSAQQFPDLHSELNLSSLELGDSALYFCASSVIGGEGDEQFFGPGTRLTVL.

CDR3 protein: CASSLKYADTQYF. The V and J genes are TRBV12-3 or TRBV12-4 and TRBJ2-3. This CDR3 is 13 amino acids long.

The V and J genes are TRBV7-9 and TRBJ2-2. The CDR3 is 15 residues long. The germline V gene encodes CDR1 SEHNR and CDR2 FQNEAQ (reference sequence). The CDR3 spells CASSPRHTSAGELFF.

The chain employs TRBV7-9 and TRBJ2-3; the TCRdb D gene call, TRBD2, has no DNA to confirm it. CDR3 length: 16 residues. Looked up from germline, CDR1 is SEHNR and CDR2 is FQNEAQ (reference sequence). The CDR3 sequence is CASSAKAGDLTDTQYF. Variable domain in full (rest from reference TRBV7-9 and TRBJ2-3): DTGVSQNPRHKITKRGQNVTFRCDPISEHNRLYWYRQTLGQGPEFLTYFQNEAQLEKSRLLSDRFSAERPKGSFSTLEIQRTEQGDSAMYLCASSAKAGDLTDTQYFGPGTRLTVL.

V and J are TRBV29-1 and TRBJ2-1. There are 13 residues in the CDR3. Germline CDR1 and CDR2: SQVTM and ANQGSEA. CDR3: CSVTETSYNEQFF.

V gene TRBV5-1 combines with J gene TRBJ1-2; lacking DNA, the TRBD1 call made by TCRdb goes unchecked. This CDR3 comprises 15 residues. Germline assignment: CDR1 SGHRS and CDR2 YFSETQ. The CDR3 loop is CASSLNRGRDYGYTF.

This chain uses TRBV18 with TRBJ2-7; TCRdb picks TRBD1, but there is no DNA to check that call. The germline CDR1 and CDR2 sequences are KGHSH and LQKENI. This CDR3 has 14 residues. CDR3 region: CASSYPGQYYEQYF.

This chain uses TRBV28 with TRBJ2-3; checking the TCRdb D call of TRBD2 is not possible without DNA. CDR1 and CDR2 from the germline V gene are MDHEN and SYDVKM. The CDR3 consists of 17 residues. CDR3 region: CASSYLTQREGTDTQYF.

The rearrangement links TRBV7-9 to TRBJ1-2. The germline V gene encodes CDR1 SEHNR and CDR2 FQNEAQ (reference sequence). The CDR3 spans 15 residues. The chain's CDR3 is CASSSWNTSNYGYTF.

The V gene is TRBV12-3 or TRBV12-4, the J gene TRBJ2-2. The CDR3 length is 15 residues. The CDR3 spells CASSLASMNTGELFF.

The gene calls are TRBV4-1 and TRBJ2-3; TCRdb's D call, TRBD1, is unchecked because there is no DNA. In germline, CDR1 is MGHRA, CDR2 YSYEKL. CDR3 size: 17 residues. The CDR3 reads CASSQVGGDPRTDTQYF.

The chain recombines TRBV3-1 with TRBJ2-3; TCRdb's D gene call, TRBD1, goes unchecked for lack of DNA. The germline CDR1 and CDR2 sequences are LGHDT and YNNKEL (reference sequence). The CDR3 spans 12 residues. The CDR3 region is CASTALGDTQYF.

This chain joins TRBV19 and TRBJ2-1; TCRdb's D call, TRBD1, is unchecked because there is no DNA. Germline V lookup: CDR1 LNHDA, CDR2 SQIVND (reference sequence). The CDR3 totals 12 residues. CDR3 in amino acids: CASSDPPSEQFF.

The chain uses TRBV12-3 or TRBV12-4 and TRBJ1-3; TCRdb lists TRBD1, though no DNA is available to test this call. The CDR3 extends over 16 amino acids. CDR3 residues: CASSPPRRWSGNTIYF.